A selection of T cell receptor beta chains follows, all from one sample in a study of T cells in Graves' hyperthyroidism and ophthalmopathy. TCRdb redid the calling of the multiplex PCR reads with MiXCR, one entry per CDR3 protein. The sample carries fewer than 350,000 distinct CDR3 sequences, roughly 15% recorded once. The material sequenced was blood. The source of these receptors is a woman between 45 and 60 years old with Graves' hyperthyroidism that later progressed to Graves' ophthalmopathy. Both conserved end residues are part of each CDR3. The order of the fields is V gene, CDR3 length, J gene, clone size, D gene, CDR3 protein, CDR3 DNA. D genes are given only for firm matches. The size field is filled for only some rows; it gives once, few, many or a size class.

TRBV19	12	TRBJ1-1	few	.	CASSIGGFEAFF	TGTGCCAGTAGTATAGGGGGCTTTGAAGCTTTCTTT
TRBV3-1	18	TRBJ1-1	many	.	CASSQEYKFPGANTEAFF	TGTGCCAGCAGCCAAGAATATAAGTTTCCAGGGGCGAACACTGAAGCTTTCTTT
TRBV10-2	15	TRBJ2-7	many	TRBD2	CASKLTSGGSYEQYF	TGCGCCAGCAAGCTTACTAGCGGGGGCTCCTACGAGCAGTACTTC
TRBV7-9	16	TRBJ1-2	.	TRBD1	CASSLGWGTAKRGYTF	TGTGCCAGCAGCTTAGGTTGGGGGACAGCGAAGCGTGGCTACACCTTC
TRBV11-2	13	TRBJ2-1	many	.	CASSLARYNEQFF	TGTGCCAGCAGCTTAGCCAGATACAATGAGCAGTTCTTC
TRBV5-4	17	TRBJ2-1	.	.	CASSLAWGSGYINEQFF	TGTGCCAGCAGCTTGGCGTGGGGTAGCGGATACATCAATGAGCAGTTCTTC
TRBV5-1	17	TRBJ2-2	many	TRBD2	CASSHPGLAGATGELFF	TGCGCCAGCAGCCACCCGGGACTAGCGGGAGCTACCGGGGAGCTGTTTTTT
TRBV28	14	TRBJ1-5	many	.	CASSSYRVGQPQHF	TGTGCCAGCAGTTCCTACAGGGTTGGACAGCCCCAGCATTTT
TRBV12-3/TRBV12-4	16	TRBJ2-7	many	.	CASSSGQGEGKYEQYF	TGTGCCAGCAGTTCGGGGCAGGGAGAGGGTAAATACGAGCAGTACTTC
TRBV28	16	TRBJ1-5	many	TRBD1	CASSFGTGGSNQPQHF	TGTGCCAGCAGTTTCGGGACAGGGGGAAGCAATCAGCCCCAGCATTTT
TRBV24-1	13	TRBJ2-7	many	.	CAVPNGKAYEQYF	TGTGCCGTCCCCAACGGAAAAGCCTACGAGCAGTACTTC
TRBV11-2	15	TRBJ1-2	many	TRBD1	CASSLDAQGVYGYTF	TGTGCCAGCAGCTTAGACGCCCAGGGGGTCTATGGCTACACCTTC
TRBV24-1	16	TRBJ1-5	many	TRBD1	CATSDPGTGSNQPQHF	TGTGCCACCAGTGATCCCGGGACAGGTAGCAATCAGCCCCAGCATTTT
TRBV10-3	15	TRBJ1-6	many	TRBD1	CAIRGQGMPQSPLHF	TGTGCCATCAGAGGACAGGGAATGCCGCAGTCACCCCTCCACTTT
TRBV2	14	TRBJ1-1	many	.	CASSNDGMNTEAFF	TGTGCCAGCAGCAACGACGGTATGAACACTGAAGCTTTCTTT
TRBV5-4	17	TRBJ2-1	.	TRBD1	CASSLLRGRLNYNEQFF	TGTGCCAGCAGCCTCCTCAGGGGGCGGTTGAACTACAATGAGCAGTTCTTC
TRBV5-1	11	TRBJ2-1	many	.	CASSLDGEQFF	TGCGCCAGCAGCTTGGACGGTGAGCAGTTCTTC
TRBV18	14	TRBJ1-4	many	.	CASSTGRGIEKLFF	TGTGCCAGCTCAACAGGGCGGGGTATTGAAAAACTGTTTTTT
TRBV19	16	TRBJ2-1	.	TRBD2	CASSIMGTSGISKQFF	TGTGCCAGTAGTATTATGGGGACTAGCGGGATTAGTAAGCAGTTCTTC
TRBV28	12	TRBJ2-7	many	TRBD1	CVSTAGGYEQYF	TGTGTCTCAACGGCAGGGGGCTACGAGCAGTACTTC
TRBV28	14	TRBJ1-1	many	.	CASSLPPVTPEAFF	TGTGCCAGCAGTTTACCCCCGGTAACCCCCGAAGCTTTCTTT
TRBV5-1	18	TRBJ2-5	few	TRBD2	CASSLWGTSGSRQETQYF	TGCGCCAGCAGCTTGTGGGGGACTAGCGGGAGCAGACAAGAGACCCAGTACTTC
TRBV6-6	18	TRBJ1-6	many	TRBD1	CASSYRGQGAVENSPLHF	TGTGCCAGCAGTTACCGTGGGCAGGGGGCAGTTGAGAATTCACCCCTCCACTTT
TRBV20-1	12	TRBJ1-1	.	.	CSAKREYTEAFF	TGCAGTGCTAAGAGGGAATACACTGAAGCTTTCTTT
TRBV9	17	TRBJ2-7	many	.	CASSAHFFTGTRDEQYF	TGTGCCAGCAGCGCTCATTTTTTCACCGGGACAAGGGACGAGCAGTACTTC
TRBV28	13	TRBJ2-7	few	TRBD1	CASSSTGGNEQYF	TGTGCCAGCAGTTCCACAGGGGGCAACGAGCAGTACTTC
TRBV20-1	13	TRBJ2-1	many	.	CSARDGSYNEQFF	TGCAGTGCTCGCGACGGATCTTACAATGAGCAGTTCTTC
TRBV7-8	14	TRBJ1-1	many	.	CASSLKRRITEAFF	TGTGCCAGCAGCTTAAAACGCCGGATCACTGAAGCTTTCTTT
TRBV10-3	15	TRBJ1-5	few	.	CAISESGKGRKSQHF	TGTGCCATCAGTGAGTCGGGAAAGGGCCGCAAGTCCCAGCATTTT
TRBV4-2	15	TRBJ1-1	many	.	CASSQEGGGYTEAFF	TGTGCCAGCAGCCAAGAAGGGGGGGGATACACTGAAGCTTTCTTT
TRBV5-1	12	TRBJ1-2	.	TRBD1	CASSLGQGAYTF	TGCGCCAGCAGCTTGGGACAGGGGGCCTACACCTTC
TRBV7-2	17	TRBJ2-3	many	.	CASSYPVGGLSTDTQYF	TGTGCCAGCAGCTACCCCGTCGGAGGATTGAGCACAGATACGCAGTATTTT
TRBV12-3/TRBV12-4	15	TRBJ1-2	many	.	CASCLRSVPNYGYTF	TGTGCCAGCTGCCTCCGATCAGTCCCTAACTATGGCTACACCTTC
TRBV28	16	TRBJ2-1	many	.	CASSSSTWEVVREQFF	TGTGCCAGCAGTTCCTCCACCTGGGAGGTGGTTCGTGAGCAGTTCTTC